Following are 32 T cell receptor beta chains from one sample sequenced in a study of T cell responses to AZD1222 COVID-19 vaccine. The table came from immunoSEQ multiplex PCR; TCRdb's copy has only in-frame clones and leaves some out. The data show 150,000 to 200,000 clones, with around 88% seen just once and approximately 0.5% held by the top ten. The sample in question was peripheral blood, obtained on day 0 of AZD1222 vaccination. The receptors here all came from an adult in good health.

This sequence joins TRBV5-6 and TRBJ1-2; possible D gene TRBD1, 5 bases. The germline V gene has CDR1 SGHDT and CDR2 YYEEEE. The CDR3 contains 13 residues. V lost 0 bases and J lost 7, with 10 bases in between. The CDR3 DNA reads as TGTGCCAGCAGCTTGGCCAGGGAAGGTGGCTACACCTTC. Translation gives CASSLAREGGYTF.

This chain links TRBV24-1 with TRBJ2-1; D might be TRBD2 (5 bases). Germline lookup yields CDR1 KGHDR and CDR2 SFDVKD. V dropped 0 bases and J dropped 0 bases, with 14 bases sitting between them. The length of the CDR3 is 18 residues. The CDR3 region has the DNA TGTGCCACCAGTGATTTGAATACCGGGATAAACTCCTACAATGAGCAGTTCTTC. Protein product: CATSDLNTGINSYNEQFF.

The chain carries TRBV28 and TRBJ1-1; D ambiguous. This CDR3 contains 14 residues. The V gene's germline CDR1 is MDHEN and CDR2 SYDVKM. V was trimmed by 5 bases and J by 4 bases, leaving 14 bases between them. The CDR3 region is CASSQPDDITEAFF. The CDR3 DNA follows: TGTGCCAGCAGTCAACCCGATGATATCACTGAAGCTTTCTTT.

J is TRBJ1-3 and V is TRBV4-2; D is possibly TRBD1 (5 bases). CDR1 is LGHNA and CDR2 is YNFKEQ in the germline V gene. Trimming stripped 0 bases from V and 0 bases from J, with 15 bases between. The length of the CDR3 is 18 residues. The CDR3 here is CASSQDLLRGGSGNTIYF. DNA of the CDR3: TGTGCCAGCAGCCAAGATCTGCTAAGGGGCGGCTCTGGAAACACCATATATTTT.

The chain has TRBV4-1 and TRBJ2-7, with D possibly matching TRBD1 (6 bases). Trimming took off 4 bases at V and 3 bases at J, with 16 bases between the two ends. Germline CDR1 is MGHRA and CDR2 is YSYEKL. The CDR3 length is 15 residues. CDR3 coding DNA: TGCGCCAGCAGCCGAGAGCCGGGACAATACTACGAGCAGTACTTC. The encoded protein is CASSREPGQYYEQYF.

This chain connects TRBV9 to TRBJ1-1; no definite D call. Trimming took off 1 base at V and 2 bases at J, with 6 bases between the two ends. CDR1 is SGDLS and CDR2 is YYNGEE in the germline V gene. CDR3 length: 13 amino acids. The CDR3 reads CASSVQDNTEAFF. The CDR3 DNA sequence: TGTGCCAGCAGCGTACAGGATAACACTGAAGCTTTCTTT.

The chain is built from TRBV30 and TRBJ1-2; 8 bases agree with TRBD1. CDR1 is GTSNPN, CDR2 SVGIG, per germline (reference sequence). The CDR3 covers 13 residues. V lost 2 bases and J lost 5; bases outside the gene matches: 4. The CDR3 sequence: CAWSRDRLYGYTF. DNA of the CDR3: TGTGCCTGGAGTCGGGACAGGCTTTATGGCTACACCTTC.

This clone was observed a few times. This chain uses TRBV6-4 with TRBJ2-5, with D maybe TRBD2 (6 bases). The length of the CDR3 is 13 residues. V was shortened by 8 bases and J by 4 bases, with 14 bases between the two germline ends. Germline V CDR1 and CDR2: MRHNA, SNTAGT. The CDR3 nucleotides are TGTGCCAGCTCCCGAGCCGGGGGAGAGACCCAGTACTTC. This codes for CASSRAGGETQYF.

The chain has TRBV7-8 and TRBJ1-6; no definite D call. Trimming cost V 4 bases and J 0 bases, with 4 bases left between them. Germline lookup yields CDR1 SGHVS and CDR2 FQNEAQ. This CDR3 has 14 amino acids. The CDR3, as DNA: TGTGCCAGCAGCTGGAGCTCCTATAATTCACCCCTCCACTTT. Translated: CASSWSSYNSPLHF.

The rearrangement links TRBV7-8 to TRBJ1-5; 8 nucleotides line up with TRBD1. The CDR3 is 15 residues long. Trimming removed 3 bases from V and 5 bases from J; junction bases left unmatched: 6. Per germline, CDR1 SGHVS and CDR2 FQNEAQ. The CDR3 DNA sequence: TGTGCCAGCAGCTTTTCAGGGGGCGTGTATCAGCCCCAGCATTTT. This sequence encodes CASSFSGGVYQPQHF.

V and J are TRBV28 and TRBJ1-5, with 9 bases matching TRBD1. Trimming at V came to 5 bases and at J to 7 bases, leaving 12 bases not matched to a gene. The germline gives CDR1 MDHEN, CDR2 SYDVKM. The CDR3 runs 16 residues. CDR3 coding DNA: TGTGCCAGCAGTGTCCCGGGACAGGGAGGAGTGCAGCCCCAGCATTTT. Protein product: CASSVPGQGGVQPQHF.

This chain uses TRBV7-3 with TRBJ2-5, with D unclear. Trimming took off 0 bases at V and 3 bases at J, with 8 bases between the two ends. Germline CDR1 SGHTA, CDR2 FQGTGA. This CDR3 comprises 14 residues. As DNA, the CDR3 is TGTGCCAGCAGCTTAACGGTTTGGGAAGAGACCCAGTACTTC. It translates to CASSLTVWEETQYF.

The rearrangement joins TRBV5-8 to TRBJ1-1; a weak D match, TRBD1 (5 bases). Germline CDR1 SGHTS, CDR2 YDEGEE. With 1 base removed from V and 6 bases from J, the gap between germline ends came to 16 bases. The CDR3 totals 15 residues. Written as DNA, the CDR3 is TGTGCCAGCAGCTTGAGGGTGAGGGGAGCACCTGAAGCTTTCTTT. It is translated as CASSLRVRGAPEAFF.

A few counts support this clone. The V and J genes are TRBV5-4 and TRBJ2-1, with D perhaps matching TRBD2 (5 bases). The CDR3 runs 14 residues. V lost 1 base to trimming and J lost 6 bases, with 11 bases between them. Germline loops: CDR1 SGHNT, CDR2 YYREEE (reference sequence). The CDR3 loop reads CASSLQAAVNEQFF. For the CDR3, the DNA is TGTGCCAGCAGCTTGCAGGCAGCGGTCAATGAGCAGTTCTTC.

This chain's CDR3 is CASSTGGSGANVLTF. DNA of the CDR3: TGTGCCAGTAGTACAGGGGGCTCGGGGGCCAACGTCCTGACTTTC. The chain is built from TRBV19 and TRBJ2-6, with 8 bases that match TRBD1. The trim removed 4 bases at V and 4 bases at J, leaving 3 bases unmatched. The CDR3 contains 15 residues. Germline-derived CDR1 and CDR2 are LNHDA and SQIVND (reference sequence).

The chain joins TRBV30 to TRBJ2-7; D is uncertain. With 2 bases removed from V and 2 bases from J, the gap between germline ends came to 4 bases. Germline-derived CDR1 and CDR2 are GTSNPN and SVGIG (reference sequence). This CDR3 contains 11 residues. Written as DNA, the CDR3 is TGTGCCTGGAGTCGCACCTACGAGCAGTACTTC. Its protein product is CAWSRTYEQYF.

CDR3 coding DNA: TGTGCCAGCAGTCCCCCCGGGACAGGGTTGAGAGGAAACACCATATATTTT. Protein product: CASSPPGTGLRGNTIYF. The V gene is TRBV28, the J gene TRBJ1-3; TRBD1 aligns across 9 bases. The CDR3 consists of 17 residues. CDR1 and CDR2 (germline): MDHEN, SYDVKM. The J segment lost 4 bases and the V segment lost 5 bases, leaving 12 bases of the junction unmatched.

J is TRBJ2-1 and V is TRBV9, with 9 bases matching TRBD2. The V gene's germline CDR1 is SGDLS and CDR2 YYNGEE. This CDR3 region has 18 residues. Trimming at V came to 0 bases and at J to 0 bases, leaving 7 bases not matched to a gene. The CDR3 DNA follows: TGTGCCAGCAGCGTAGCTAGCGGGGACTTTATCTCCTACAATGAGCAGTTCTTC. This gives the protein CASSVASGDFISYNEQFF.

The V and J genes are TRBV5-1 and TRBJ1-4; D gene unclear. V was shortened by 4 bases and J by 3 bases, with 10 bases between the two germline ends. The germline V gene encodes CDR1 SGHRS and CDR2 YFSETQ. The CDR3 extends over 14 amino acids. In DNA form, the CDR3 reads TGCGCCAGCAGCACCCGGGAACCTAATGAAAAACTGTTTTTT. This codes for CASSTREPNEKLFF.

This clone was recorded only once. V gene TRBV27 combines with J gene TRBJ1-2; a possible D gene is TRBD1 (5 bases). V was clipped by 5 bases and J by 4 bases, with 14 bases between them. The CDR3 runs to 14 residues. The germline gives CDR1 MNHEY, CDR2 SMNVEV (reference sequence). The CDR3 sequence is CASSPQVGPYGYTF. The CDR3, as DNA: TGTGCCAGCAGTCCCCAGGTGGGGCCCTATGGCTACACCTTC.

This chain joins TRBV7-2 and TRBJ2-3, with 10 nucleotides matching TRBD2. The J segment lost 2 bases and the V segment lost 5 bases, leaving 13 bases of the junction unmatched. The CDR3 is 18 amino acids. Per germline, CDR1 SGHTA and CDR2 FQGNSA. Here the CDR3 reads CASSQRTERGGLTDTQYF. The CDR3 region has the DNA TGTGCCAGCAGCCAGCGGACTGAGCGGGGGGGTCTCACAGATACGCAGTATTTT.

Here the CDR3 reads CASSLVGEQYF. CDR3 sequence (DNA): TGCGCCAGCAGCTTGGTAGGCGAGCAGTACTTC. The chain carries TRBV5-1 and TRBJ2-7; D uncertain. V shed 0 bases and J shed 6 bases, with 4 bases lying between them. Germline V gene sequence: CDR1 SGHRS, CDR2 YFSETQ. There are 11 residues in the CDR3.

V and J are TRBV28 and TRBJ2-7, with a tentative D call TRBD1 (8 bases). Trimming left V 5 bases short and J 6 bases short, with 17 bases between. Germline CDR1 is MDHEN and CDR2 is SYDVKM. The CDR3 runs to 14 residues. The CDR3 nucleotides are TGTGCCAGCAGTACAGGGGGGAGGGAGGTCGAGCAGTACTTC. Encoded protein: CASSTGGREVEQYF.

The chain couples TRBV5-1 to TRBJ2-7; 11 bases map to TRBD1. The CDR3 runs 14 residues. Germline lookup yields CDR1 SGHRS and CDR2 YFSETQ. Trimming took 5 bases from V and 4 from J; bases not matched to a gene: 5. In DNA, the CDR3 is TGCGCCAGCAGGGCAGGACAGGGGGCTTACGAGCAGTACTTC. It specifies CASRAGQGAYEQYF.

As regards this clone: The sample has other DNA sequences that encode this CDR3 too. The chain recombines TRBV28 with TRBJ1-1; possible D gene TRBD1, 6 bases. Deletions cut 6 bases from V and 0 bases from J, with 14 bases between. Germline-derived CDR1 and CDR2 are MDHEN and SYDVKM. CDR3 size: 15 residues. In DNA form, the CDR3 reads TGTGCCAGCAGCCTAGGGGGGGGGCTGAACACTGAAGCTTTCTTT. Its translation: CASSLGGGLNTEAFF.

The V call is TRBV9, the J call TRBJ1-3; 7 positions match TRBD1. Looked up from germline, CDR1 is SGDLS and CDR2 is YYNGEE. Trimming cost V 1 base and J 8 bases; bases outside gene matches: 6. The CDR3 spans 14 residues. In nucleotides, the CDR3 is TGTGCCAGCAGCGTAACACAGGGGACGGACACCATATATTTT. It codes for CASSVTQGTDTIYF.

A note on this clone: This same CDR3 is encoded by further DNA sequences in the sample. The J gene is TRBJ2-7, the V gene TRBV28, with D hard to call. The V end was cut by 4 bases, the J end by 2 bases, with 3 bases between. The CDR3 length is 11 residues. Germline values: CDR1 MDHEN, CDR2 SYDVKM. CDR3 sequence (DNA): TGTGCCAGCAGTTCCCCCTACGAGCAGTACTTC. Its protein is CASSSPYEQYF.

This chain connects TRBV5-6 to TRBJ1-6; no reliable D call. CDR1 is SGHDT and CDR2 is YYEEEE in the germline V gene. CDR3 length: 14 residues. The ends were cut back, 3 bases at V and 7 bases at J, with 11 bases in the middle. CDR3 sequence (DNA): TGTGCCAGCAGCTCGGGGAGAAGCAATTCACCCCTCCACTTT. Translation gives CASSSGRSNSPLHF. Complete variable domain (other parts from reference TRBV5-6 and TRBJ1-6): DAGVTQSPTHLIKTRGQQVTLRCSPKSGHDTVSWYQQALGQGPQFIFQYYEEEERQRGNFPDRFSGHQFPNYSSELNVNALLLGDSALYLCASSSGRSNSPLHFGNGTRLTVT.

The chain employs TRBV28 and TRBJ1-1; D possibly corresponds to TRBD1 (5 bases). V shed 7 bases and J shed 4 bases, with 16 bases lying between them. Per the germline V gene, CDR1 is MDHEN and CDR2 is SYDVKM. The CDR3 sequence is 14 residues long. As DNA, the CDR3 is TGTGCCAGCATTAACCGGGACTTGAGCACTGAAGCTTTCTTT. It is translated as CASINRDLSTEAFF. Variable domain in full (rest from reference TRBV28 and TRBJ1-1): DVKVTQSSRYLVKRTGEKVFLECVQDMDHENMFWYRQDPGLGLRLIYFSYDVKMKEKGDIPEGYSVSREKKERFSLILESASTNQTSMYLCASINRDLSTEAFFGQGTRLTVV.

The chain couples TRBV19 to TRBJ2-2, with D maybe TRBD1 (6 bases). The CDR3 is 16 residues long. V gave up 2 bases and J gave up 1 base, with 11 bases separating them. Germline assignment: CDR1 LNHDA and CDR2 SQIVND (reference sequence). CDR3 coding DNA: TGTGCCAGTAGTATAATCAAGGGGGAGAACACCGGGGAGCTGTTTTTT. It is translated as CASSIIKGENTGELFF.

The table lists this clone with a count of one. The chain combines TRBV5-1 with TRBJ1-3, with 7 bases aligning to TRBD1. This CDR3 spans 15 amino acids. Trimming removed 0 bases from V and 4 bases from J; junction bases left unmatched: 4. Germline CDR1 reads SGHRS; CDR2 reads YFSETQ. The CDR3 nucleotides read TGCGCCAGCAGCTTGGACGGGACAGCAGGAAACACCATATATTTT. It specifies CASSLDGTAGNTIYF.

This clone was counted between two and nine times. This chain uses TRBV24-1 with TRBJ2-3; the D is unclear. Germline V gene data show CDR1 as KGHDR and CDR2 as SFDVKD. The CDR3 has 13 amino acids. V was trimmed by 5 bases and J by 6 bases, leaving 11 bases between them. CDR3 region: CATSAPPRDTQYF. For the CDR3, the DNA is TGTGCCACCAGTGCCCCCCCGAGGGATACGCAGTATTTT.